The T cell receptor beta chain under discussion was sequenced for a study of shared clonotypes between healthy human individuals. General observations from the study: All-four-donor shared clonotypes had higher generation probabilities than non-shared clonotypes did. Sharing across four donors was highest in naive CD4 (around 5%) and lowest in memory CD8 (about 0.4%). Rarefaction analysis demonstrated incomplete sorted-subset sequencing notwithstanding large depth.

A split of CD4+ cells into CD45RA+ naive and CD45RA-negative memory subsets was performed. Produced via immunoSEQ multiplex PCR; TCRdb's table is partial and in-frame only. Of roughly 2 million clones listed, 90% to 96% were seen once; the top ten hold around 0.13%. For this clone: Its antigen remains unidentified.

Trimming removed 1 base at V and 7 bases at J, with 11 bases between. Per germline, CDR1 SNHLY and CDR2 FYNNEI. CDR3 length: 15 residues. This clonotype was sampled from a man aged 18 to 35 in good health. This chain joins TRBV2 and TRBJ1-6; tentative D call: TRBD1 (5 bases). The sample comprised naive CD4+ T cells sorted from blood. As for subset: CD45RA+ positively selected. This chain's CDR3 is CASSEEVPGNSPLHF. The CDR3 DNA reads TGTGCCAGCAGTGAAGAGGTTCCAGGGAATTCACCCCTCCACTTT.